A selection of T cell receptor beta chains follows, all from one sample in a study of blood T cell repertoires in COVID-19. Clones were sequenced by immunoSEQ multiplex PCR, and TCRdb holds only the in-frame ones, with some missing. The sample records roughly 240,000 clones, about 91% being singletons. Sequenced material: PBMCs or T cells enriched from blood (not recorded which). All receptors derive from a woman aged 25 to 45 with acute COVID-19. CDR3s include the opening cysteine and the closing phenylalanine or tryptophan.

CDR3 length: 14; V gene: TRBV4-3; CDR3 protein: CASSLRTGGYEQYF
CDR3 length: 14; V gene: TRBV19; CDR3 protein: CASSIGQGSEKLFF
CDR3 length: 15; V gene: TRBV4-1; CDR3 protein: CASSQGIRGTGELFF
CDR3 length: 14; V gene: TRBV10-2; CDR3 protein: CASSESEADSPLHF
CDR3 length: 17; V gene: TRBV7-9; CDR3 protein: CASSLLTGLSSYNEQFF
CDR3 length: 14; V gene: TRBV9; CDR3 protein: CASSRGDRDQPQHF
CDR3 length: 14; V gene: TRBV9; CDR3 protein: CASSRGQENEKLFF
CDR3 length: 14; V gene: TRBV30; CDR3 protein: CAWSPGQDYYGYTF
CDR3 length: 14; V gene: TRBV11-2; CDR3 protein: CASSSRGPNYGYTF
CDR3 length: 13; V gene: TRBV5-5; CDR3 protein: CASRIYGDTEAFF
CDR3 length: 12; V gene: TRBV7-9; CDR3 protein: CASSLQGAEQFF
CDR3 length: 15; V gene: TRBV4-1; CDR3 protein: CASSQALGVRSPLHF
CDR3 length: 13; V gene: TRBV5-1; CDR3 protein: CASSTEGGREAFF
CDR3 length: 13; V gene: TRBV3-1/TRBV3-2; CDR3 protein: CASSSGGGTEAFF
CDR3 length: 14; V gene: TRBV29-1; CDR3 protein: CSVGQDTSYYGYTF
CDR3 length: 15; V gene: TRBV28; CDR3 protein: CASKAGGRLENTIYF
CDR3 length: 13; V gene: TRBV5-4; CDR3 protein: CAGGTGPGTEAFF
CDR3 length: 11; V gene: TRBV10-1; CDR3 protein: CASPKSYEQYF